This TCR beta chain was sequenced during a study of cytomegalovirus exposure and HLA in healthy donors. Points from the study as a whole: What was likely a sequencing artifact was a cluster of highly shared sequence variants.

This clone was found once. What it binds is not known. Amplification used 60 Vbeta primers and 13 Jbeta primers. Clones were read by immunoSEQ multiplex PCR, and TCRdb kept only the in-frame ones, dropping some. Of 250,000 to 350,000 clones in the sample, roughly 85% were seen once. Trimming pared 1 base from V and 5 bases from J, leaving 20 bases between. From germline, CDR1 is SGHVS and CDR2 FQNEAQ. The CDR3 contains 17 residues. The clonotype originates from a man aged 35 to 55 in good health and CMV-seropositive. Sequencing input: PBMCs. The chain links TRBV7-8 to TRBJ1-1; no clear D gene. The CDR3 nucleotides are TGTGCCAGCAGCTTAGTTGTGGCGGGGAGGAGTGGTACTGAAGCTTTCTTT. Protein product: CASSLVVAGRSGTEAFF.